This TCR beta chain was captured by sequencing in a study of T-cell memory formation after mild COVID-19 (TCRdb year 2021). About the investigation overall: TCR sequence clusters from the two donors were found to be largely donor specific. In a couple of donors, T-cell clones that expanded and contracted after mild COVID-19 were tracked by sequencing TCRalpha and TCRbeta repertoires over time. The cohort comprised two young, previously healthy adult volunteers, one female and one male.

About this clonotype: The antigen it binds to is not known. Base qualities are not provided; no much larger clone lies one nucleotide away.

Sequenced using an Illumina NovaSeq 6000. TCRalpha and TCRbeta cDNA libraries were constructed by 5'RACE with constant-segment primers, with sample barcodes and unique molecular identifiers being introduced. RNA was extracted from every sample with Trizol reagent. Libraries were amplified in two PCR steps, with a second sample barcode and Illumina TruSeq adapters added in the second step. Libraries were sequenced on an Illumina NovaSeq with 2 x 150 bp paired-end reads. On the study's bioinformatics: Demultiplexing of reads and collapsing into UMI-guided consensus sequences were performed with migec v1.2.7. With mixcr v2.1.11, UMI consensuses were aligned to TRA and TRB V and J templates and assembled into clonotypes. A clonotype was counted as expanded or contracted only when both edgeR and NoisET called the clonotype significant, with the noise models trained on biological replicates. For edgeR calls, the cutoffs were a false discovery rate-adjusted p below 0.01 and a log2 fold-change threshold of 1. PCA with hierarchical clustering of max-normalized trajectories of the 1000 most abundant clonotypes was used as exploratory dynamics analysis. Each responding clone was given a CD4 or CD8 phenotype based on the CD4+ and CD8+ repertoires, which had been sequenced separately. The public reads were reanalyzed by TCRdb: fastp trimming at Q25, MiXCR alignment, in-frame beta chains only. Entries that share a CDR3 protein sequence are merged under the most common genes and DNA. These V and J calls rely on TCRdb rather than the paper's analysis. A total of about 350,000 distinct CDR3 sequences appear in this sample, roughly 13% of them only once. The ten largest account for 20% to 25% of the sample.

Study-level results and caveats: Contracting CD4+ clones appeared mostly in the CM and EM memory subsets, whereas CD8+ clones were enriched in EMRA. SARS-CoV-2 specificity was not confirmed for the second-wave clones peaking on day 37. Clones that contracted from day 15 to 85 showed balanced CD4/CD8 phenotypes, whereas a second wave of clones that expanded from day 15 to 37 leaned towards CD4+. The detection of some responding clones in pre-infection memory suggests that pre-existing cross-reactive memory T cells joined the SARS-CoV-2 response. Only a couple of mild cases were covered by the study, and larger cohorts that include severe cases with pre-infection samples were considered necessary.

CDR1 SQVTM and CDR2 ANQGSEA are derived from the germline V gene. From its cysteine to its phenylalanine, the CDR3 spans 13 amino acids. The CDR3 DNA has 39 bases and is translated from base 1. After removal of 6 bases from V and 8 bases from J, the junction retains 9 bases not matched to a gene. PBMCs were isolated by Ficoll-Paque density gradient centrifugation. The chain is assembled from TRBV29-1 and TRBJ1-5; 8 central nucleotides agree with TRBD1. Source material: PBMCs or a T cell subset sorted from them (not recorded which). The TCR comes from a man younger than 35 who had mild COVID-19 (a few samples of this study predate the infection). The sample titles of this study are shuffled in the database, so cell type and time point are left out; the donor was told from shared clones. The CDR3 protein sequence reads: CSVRGQGGEPQHF. At the DNA level, the sequence is TGCAGCGTCAGAGGACAGGGCGGGGAGCCCCAGCATTTT.